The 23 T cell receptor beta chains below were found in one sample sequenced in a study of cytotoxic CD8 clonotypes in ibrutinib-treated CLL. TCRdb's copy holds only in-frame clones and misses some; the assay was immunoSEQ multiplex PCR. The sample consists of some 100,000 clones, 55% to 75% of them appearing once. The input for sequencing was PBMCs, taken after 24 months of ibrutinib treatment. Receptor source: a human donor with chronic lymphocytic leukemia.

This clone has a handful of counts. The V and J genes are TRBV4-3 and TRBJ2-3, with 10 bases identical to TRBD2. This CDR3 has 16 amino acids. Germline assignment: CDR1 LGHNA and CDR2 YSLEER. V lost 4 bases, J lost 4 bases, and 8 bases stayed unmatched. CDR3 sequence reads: CASSPRVAGGADTQYF. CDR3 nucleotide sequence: TGCGCCAGCAGCCCCAGGGTAGCGGGGGGAGCAGATACGCAGTATTTT.

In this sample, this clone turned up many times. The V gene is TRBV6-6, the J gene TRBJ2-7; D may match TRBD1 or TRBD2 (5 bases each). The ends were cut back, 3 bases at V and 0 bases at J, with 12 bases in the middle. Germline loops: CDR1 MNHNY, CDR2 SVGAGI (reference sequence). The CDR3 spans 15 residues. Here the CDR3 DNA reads TGTGCCAGCAGTTATGGAGCAGGGAGCTCCTACGAGCAGTACTTC. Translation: CASSYGAGSSYEQYF.

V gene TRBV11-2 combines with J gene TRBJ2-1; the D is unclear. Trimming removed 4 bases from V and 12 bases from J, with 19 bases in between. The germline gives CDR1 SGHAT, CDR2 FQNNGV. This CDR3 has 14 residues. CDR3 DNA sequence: TGTGCCAGCAGCTCAGAAAATGTAGGGTTCGCGCAGTTCTTC. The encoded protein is CASSSENVGFAQFF.

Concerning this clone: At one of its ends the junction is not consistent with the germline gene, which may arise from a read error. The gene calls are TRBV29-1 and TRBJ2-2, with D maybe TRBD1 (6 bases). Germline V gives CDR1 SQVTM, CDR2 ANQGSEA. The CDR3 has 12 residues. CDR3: CSVEERQGGLFF. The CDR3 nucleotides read TGCAGCGTTGAAGAACGGCAAGGGGGGCTGTTTTTT.

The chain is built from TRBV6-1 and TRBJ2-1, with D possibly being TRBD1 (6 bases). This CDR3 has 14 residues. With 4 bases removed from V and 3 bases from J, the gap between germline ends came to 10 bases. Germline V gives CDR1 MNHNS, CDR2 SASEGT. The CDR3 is CASSARGDYNEQFF. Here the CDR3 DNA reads TGTGCCAGCAGTGCCAGGGGTGACTACAATGAGCAGTTCTTC.

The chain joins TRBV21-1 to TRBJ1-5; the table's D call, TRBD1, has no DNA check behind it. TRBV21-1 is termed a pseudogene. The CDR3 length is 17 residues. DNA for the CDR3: TGTGCCAGCAGCAAAGGGAGACAGAGAGTTAGCAATCAGCCCCAGCATTTT. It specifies CASSKGRQRVSNQPQHF.

CDR3 loop: CASSLMAGDTDTQYF. DNA of the CDR3: TGTGCCAGCAGTCTCATGGCCGGGGACACAGATACGCAGTATTTT. This rearrangement joins TRBV6-1 to TRBJ2-3; a possible D gene is TRBD2 (5 bases). Germline V gene sequence: CDR1 MNHNS, CDR2 SASEGT. This CDR3 comprises 15 residues. V dropped 5 bases and J dropped 2 bases, with 14 bases sitting between them.

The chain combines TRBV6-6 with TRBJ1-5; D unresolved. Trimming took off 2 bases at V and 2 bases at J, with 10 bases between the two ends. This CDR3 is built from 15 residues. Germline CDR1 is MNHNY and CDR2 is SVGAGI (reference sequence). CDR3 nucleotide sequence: TGTGCCAGCAGTTACCGTGACGTACGCAATCAGCCCCAGCATTTT. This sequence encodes CASSYRDVRNQPQHF.

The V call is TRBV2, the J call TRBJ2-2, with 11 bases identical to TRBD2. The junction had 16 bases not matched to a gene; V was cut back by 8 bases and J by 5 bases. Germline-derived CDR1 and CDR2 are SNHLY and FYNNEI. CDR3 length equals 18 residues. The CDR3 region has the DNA TGTGCCAGCCGAAAAAATATCCTAGCGGGGGGCTGGACCGGGGAGCTGTTTTTT. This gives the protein CASRKNILAGGWTGELFF.

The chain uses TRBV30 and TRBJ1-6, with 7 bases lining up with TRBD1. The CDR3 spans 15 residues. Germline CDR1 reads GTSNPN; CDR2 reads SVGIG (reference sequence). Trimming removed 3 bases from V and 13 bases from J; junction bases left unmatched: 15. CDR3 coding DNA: TGTGCCTGGAGGGCCTCCGGGACAGCACGAATTCCCCTCCACTTT. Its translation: CAWRASGTARIPLHF.

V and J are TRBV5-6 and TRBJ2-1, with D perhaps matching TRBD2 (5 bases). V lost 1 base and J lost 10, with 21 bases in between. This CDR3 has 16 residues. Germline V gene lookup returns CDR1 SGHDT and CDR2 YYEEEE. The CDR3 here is CASSLLDFEIAFEQFF. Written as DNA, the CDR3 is TGTGCCAGCAGCTTGTTGGACTTCGAAATCGCTTTCGAGCAGTTCTTC.

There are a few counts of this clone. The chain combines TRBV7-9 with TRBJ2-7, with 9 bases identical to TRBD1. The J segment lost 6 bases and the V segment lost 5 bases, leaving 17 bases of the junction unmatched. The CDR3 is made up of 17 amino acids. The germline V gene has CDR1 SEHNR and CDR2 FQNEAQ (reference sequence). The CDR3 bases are TGTGCCAGCAGCCCACGGGGTCGCGGACAGGGGATTCTCGAGCAGTACTTC. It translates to CASSPRGRGQGILEQYF.

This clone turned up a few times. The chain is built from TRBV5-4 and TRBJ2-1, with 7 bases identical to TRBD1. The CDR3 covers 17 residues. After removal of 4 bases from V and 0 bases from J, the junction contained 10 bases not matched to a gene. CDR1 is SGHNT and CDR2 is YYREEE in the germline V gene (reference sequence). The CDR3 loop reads CASSPYLGTVSYNEQFF. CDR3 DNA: TGTGCCAGCAGCCCTTACCTCGGGACAGTCTCCTACAATGAGCAGTTCTTC.

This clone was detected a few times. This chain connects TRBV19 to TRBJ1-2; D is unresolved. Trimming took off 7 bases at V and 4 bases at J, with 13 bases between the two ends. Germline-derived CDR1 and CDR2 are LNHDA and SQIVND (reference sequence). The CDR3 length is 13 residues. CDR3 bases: TGTGCCAGTACCCCGCCACGATCCTATGGCTACACCTTC. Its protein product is CASTPPRSYGYTF.

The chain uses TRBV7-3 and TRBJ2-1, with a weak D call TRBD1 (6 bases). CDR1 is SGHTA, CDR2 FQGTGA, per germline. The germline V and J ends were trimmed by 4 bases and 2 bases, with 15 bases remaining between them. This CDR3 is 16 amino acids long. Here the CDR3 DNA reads TGTGCCAGCAGCTCGAGGACAGCTCCGCCCTACAATGAGCAGTTCTTC. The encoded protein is CASSSRTAPPYNEQFF.

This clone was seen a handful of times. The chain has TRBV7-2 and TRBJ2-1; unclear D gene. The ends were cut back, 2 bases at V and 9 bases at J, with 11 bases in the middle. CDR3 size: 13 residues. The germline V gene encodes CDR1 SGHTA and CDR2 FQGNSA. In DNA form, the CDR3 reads TGTGCCAGCAGCTTACCCACAGTCTTTGAGCAGTTCTTC. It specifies CASSLPTVFEQFF.

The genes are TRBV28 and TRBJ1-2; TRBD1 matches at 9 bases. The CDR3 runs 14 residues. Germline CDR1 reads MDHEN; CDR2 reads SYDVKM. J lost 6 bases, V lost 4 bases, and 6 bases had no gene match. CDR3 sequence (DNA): TGTGCCAGCAGTTCACCGGGACAGGGCCATGGCTACACCTTC. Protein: CASSSPGQGHGYTF.

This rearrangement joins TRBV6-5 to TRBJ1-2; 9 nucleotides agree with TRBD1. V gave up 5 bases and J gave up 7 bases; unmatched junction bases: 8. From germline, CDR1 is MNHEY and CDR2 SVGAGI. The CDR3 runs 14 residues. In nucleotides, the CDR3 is TGTGCCAGCAGTAGCCGGACAGGGGAACGTGGCTACACCTTC. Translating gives CASSSRTGERGYTF.

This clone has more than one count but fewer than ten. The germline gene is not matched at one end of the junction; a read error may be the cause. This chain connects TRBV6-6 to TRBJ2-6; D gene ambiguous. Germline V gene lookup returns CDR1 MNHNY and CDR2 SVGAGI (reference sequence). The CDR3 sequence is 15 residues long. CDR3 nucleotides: TGTGCCAGCAGGTACTCCCGCTCTGGGGCCAACGTCCTGACTTTC. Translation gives CASRYSRSGANVLTF.

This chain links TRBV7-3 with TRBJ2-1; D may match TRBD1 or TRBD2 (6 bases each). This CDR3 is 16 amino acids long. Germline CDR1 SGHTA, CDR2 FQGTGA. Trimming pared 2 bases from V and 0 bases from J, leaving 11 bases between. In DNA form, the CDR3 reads TGTGCCAGCAGCTTAGGGGGGACAAGCTCCTACAATGAGCAGTTCTTC. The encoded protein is CASSLGGTSSYNEQFF.

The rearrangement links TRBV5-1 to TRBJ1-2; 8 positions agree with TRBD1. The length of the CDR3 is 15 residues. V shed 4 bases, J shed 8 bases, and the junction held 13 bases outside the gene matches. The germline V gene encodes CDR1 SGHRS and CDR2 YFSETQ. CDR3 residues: CASSDRDRQSLGYTF. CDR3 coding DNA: TGCGCCAGCAGCGATCGGGACAGGCAGTCCCTGGGCTACACCTTC.

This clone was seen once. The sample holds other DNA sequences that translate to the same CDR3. The CDR3: CSVLTGNTEAFF. The CDR3 DNA reads TGCAGCGTTTTGACAGGGAACACTGAAGCTTTCTTT. This sequence joins TRBV29-1 and TRBJ1-1; a possible D gene is TRBD1 (6 bases). The germline V gene has CDR1 SQVTM and CDR2 ANQGSEA. CDR3 length equals 12 residues. V was trimmed by 5 bases and J by 1 base, leaving 8 bases between them.

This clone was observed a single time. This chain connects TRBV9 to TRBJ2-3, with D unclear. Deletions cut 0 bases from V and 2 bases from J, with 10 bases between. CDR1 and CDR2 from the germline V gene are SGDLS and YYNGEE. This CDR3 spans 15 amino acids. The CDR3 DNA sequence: TGTGCCAGCAGCGTAGGTGTGTCATCCACAGATACGCAGTATTTT. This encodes CASSVGVSSTDTQYF.